The 25 T cell receptor beta chains below come from one sample, sequenced in a study of blood T cell repertoires in COVID-19. Sequenced by immunoSEQ multiplex PCR; TCRdb stores in-frame clones only, minus some. The sample holds approximately 230,000 clones, approximately 80% seen once. Sequenced sample: peripheral blood. The origin of the receptors is an elderly man with acute or convalescent COVID-19.

The rearrangement uses TRBV6-5 and TRBJ2-5, with 7 bases lining up with TRBD1. The germline V gene has CDR1 MNHEY and CDR2 SVGAGI. The CDR3 extends over 14 amino acids. The junction had 8 bases not matched to a gene; V was cut back by 5 bases and J by 5 bases. CDR3 sequence: CASSTTPRGETQYF. The CDR3 bases are TGTGCCAGCAGTACGACCCCCAGGGGGGAGACCCAGTACTTC.

This chain joins TRBV5-6 and TRBJ1-2; D call uncertain. CDR1 is SGHDT and CDR2 is YYEEEE in the germline V gene. This CDR3 has 17 residues. V was trimmed by 2 bases and J by 4 bases, leaving 21 bases between them. CDR3 region: CASSFILRRLGSYGYTF. CDR3 in DNA: TGTGCCAGCAGCTTTATCCTTCGCCGATTGGGGAGCTATGGCTACACCTTC. The entire variable domain, with the rest obtained from reference TRBV5-6 and TRBJ1-2, is as follows: DAGVTQSPTHLIKTRGQQVTLRCSPKSGHDTVSWYQQALGQGPQFIFQYYEEEERQRGNFPDRFSGHQFPNYSSELNVNALLLGDSALYLCASSFILRRLGSYGYTFGSGTRLTVV.

The chain joins TRBV20-1 to TRBJ2-1; TRBD2 agrees at 8 bases. Germline V gene lookup returns CDR1 DFQATT and CDR2 SNEGSKA (reference sequence). J lost 4 bases, V lost 3 bases, and 2 bases had no gene match. The CDR3 runs to 13 residues. CDR3 nucleotides: TGCAGTGCTAGTACTAGCGGTTACAATGAGCAGTTCTTC. This gives the protein CSASTSGYNEQFF.

The V gene is TRBV28, the J gene TRBJ1-6; D may be TRBD1 (6 bases). The length of the CDR3 is 14 residues. Germline CDR1 and CDR2: MDHEN and SYDVKM. V lost 1 base to trimming and J lost 9 bases, with 10 bases between them. CDR3 protein: CASSLFEGVSPLHF. The CDR3 nucleotides are TGTGCCAGCAGTTTATTCGAGGGGGTTTCACCCCTCCACTTT. Supplemented by reference TRBV28 and TRBJ1-6, the full variable domain reads DVKVTQSSRYLVKRTGEKVFLECVQDMDHENMFWYRQDPGLGLRLIYFSYDVKMKEKGDIPEGYSVSREKKERFSLILESASTNQTSMYLCASSLFEGVSPLHFGNGTRLTVT.

This clone was recorded once. The rearrangement uses TRBV2 and TRBJ1-5; maybe TRBD1 (6 bases). The CDR3 spans 13 residues. Trimming pared 5 bases from V and 5 bases from J, leaving 10 bases between. Per the germline V gene, CDR1 is SNHLY and CDR2 is FYNNEI. The CDR3 DNA follows: TGTGCCAGCAGTCTACGGACAGATCAGCCCCAGCATTTT. This encodes CASSLRTDQPQHF.

Written as DNA, the CDR3 is TGTGCCACCAGCAGAGAGAGGGGGTTCTACGAGCAGTACTTC. This codes for CATSRERGFYEQYF. The chain has TRBV15 and TRBJ2-7, with D perhaps TRBD1 (6 bases). V lost 0 bases, J lost 3 bases, and 9 bases lay in between. CDR1 LNHNV and CDR2 YYDKDF come from the germline V gene (reference sequence). The CDR3 consists of 14 residues.

The chain is built from TRBV18 and TRBJ2-7; 10 bases map to TRBD1. Germline V gene data show CDR1 as KGHSH and CDR2 as LQKENI. V dropped 3 bases and J dropped 2; count of bases not matched to a gene: 7. The CDR3 is made up of 16 amino acids. The DNA of the CDR3 is TGTGCCAGCTCACCCCCCCGGGGACAGGGGACCTACGAGCAGTACTTC. Amino acid sequence: CASSPPRGQGTYEQYF.

This chain links TRBV6-5 with TRBJ2-4; a weak D match, TRBD1 (6 bases). The germline gives CDR1 MNHEY, CDR2 SVGAGI. Trimming left V 6 bases short and J 1 base short, with 10 bases between. The CDR3 runs 14 residues. In DNA form, the CDR3 reads TGTGCCAGCAGACCAGGGGAGGCCAAAAACATTCAGTACTTC. Protein sequence: CASRPGEAKNIQYF.

The chain is built from TRBV6-5 and TRBJ2-7, with D unresolved. Germline CDR1 reads MNHEY; CDR2 reads SVGAGI. Trimming took off 0 bases at V and 7 bases at J, with 10 bases between the two ends. CDR3 size: 13 residues. The CDR3 reads CASSYSGRREQYF. The CDR3 coding sequence is TGTGCCAGCAGTTACTCGGGCAGAAGAGAGCAGTACTTC.

The CDR3 is CASSLYREGQGNRTEAFF. As DNA, the CDR3 is TGTGCCAGCAGCTTATACCGGGAGGGACAGGGGAATCGCACTGAAGCTTTCTTT. This chain links TRBV11-3 with TRBJ1-1, with 10 positions matching TRBD1. V trimming: 2 bases; J trimming: 4 bases; junction bases outside the gene matches: 13. The CDR3 runs 18 residues. Germline CDR1 and CDR2: SGHNT and YENEEA.

The chain employs TRBV5-1 and TRBJ2-2, with 8 bases aligning to TRBD1. CDR1 is SGHRS, CDR2 YFSETQ, per germline. The CDR3 has 19 amino acids. V gave up 2 bases and J gave up 0 bases; unmatched junction bases: 12. CDR3 loop: CASSFFPKNRGTNTGELFF. CDR3 bases: TGCGCCAGCAGCTTTTTCCCTAAAAACAGGGGGACGAACACCGGGGAGCTGTTTTTT.

The rearrangement uses TRBV7-3 and TRBJ2-1; TRBD1 agrees at 7 bases. Trimming took 1 base from V and 2 from J; bases not matched to a gene: 8. Per germline, CDR1 SGHTA and CDR2 FQGTGA. The CDR3 contains 17 residues. In DNA, the CDR3 is TGTGCCAGCAGCTTAAGCAACAGGGGTTTGCCCTACAATGAGCAGTTCTTC. This sequence encodes CASSLSNRGLPYNEQFF.

The V gene is TRBV5-4, the J gene TRBJ2-2, with D maybe TRBD1 (6 bases). This CDR3 has 16 residues. V dropped 7 bases and J dropped 6 bases, with 22 bases sitting between them. Germline CDR1 is SGHNT and CDR2 is YYREEE (reference sequence). CDR3 DNA: TGTGCCAGCTCCCCGCCGGGACAACCAAAGGCCGGGGAGCTGTTTTTT. Protein: CASSPPGQPKAGELFF.

The chain recombines TRBV5-1 with TRBJ1-6, with D possibly TRBD1 on 5 matching bases. The V gene's germline CDR1 is SGHRS and CDR2 YFSETQ. The CDR3 consists of 14 residues. The ends were cut back, 3 bases at V and 10 bases at J, with 14 bases in the middle. CDR3 nucleotide sequence: TGCGCCAGCAGCTGGGGCTCAGGGAACTCACCCCTCCACTTT. This encodes CASSWGSGNSPLHF. Using reference TRBV5-1 and TRBJ1-6 for the parts outside the CDR3, the full variable domain is KAGVTQTPRYLIKTRGQQVTLSCSPISGHRSVSWYQQTPGQGLQFLFEYFSETQRNKGNFPGRFSGRQFSNSRSEMNVSTLELGDSALYLCASSWGSGNSPLHFGNGTRLTVT.

V and J are TRBV13 and TRBJ2-7, with 7 bases matching TRBD1. CDR3 length: 14 residues. V lost 4 bases, J lost 6 bases, and 9 bases stayed unmatched. Per the germline V gene, CDR1 is PRHDT and CDR2 is FYEKMQ (reference sequence). CDR3 DNA sequence: TGTGCCAGCAGCTCCCGACAGGGCGTCGCCGAGCAGTACTTC. Its protein is CASSSRQGVAEQYF.

The V call is TRBV6-5, the J call TRBJ1-4, with a possible D match to TRBD1 (5 bases). From germline, CDR1 is MNHEY and CDR2 SVGAGI. The CDR3 length is 13 residues. The germline V and J ends were trimmed by 8 bases and 5 bases, with 12 bases remaining between them. DNA of the CDR3: TGTGCCAGCTGCCGGACACGGAATGAAAAACTGTTTTTT. This translates into CASCRTRNEKLFF.

The CDR3 here is CASSDLGPQNNSPLHF. The CDR3, as DNA: TGTGCCAGCAGTGATTTGGGGCCACAGAATAATTCACCCCTCCACTTT. J is TRBJ1-6 and V is TRBV2; tentative D call: TRBD1 (5 bases). The germline V gene has CDR1 SNHLY and CDR2 FYNNEI. V was trimmed by 3 bases and J by 5 bases, leaving 14 bases between them. The CDR3 runs 16 residues.

The chain is built from TRBV18 and TRBJ1-4, with TRBD1 as a possible D gene (5 bases). Trimming pared 3 bases from V and 7 bases from J, leaving 15 bases between. Looked up from germline, CDR1 is KGHSH and CDR2 is LQKENI. The CDR3 contains 15 residues. DNA for the CDR3: TGTGCCAGCTCACCGCCAGGGCAGAGGAGTGAAAAACTGTTTTTT. Translating it yields CASSPPGQRSEKLFF.

The CDR3 here is CASSNERGWVNTEAFF. The DNA of the CDR3 is TGTGCCAGCAGCAACGAAAGGGGCTGGGTGAACACTGAAGCTTTCTTT. This rearrangement joins TRBV7-9 to TRBJ1-1; a weak D match, TRBD1 (5 bases). CDR3 size: 16 residues. With 5 bases removed from V and 0 bases from J, the gap between germline ends came to 16 bases. CDR1 and CDR2 from the germline V gene are SEHNR and FQNEAQ (reference sequence). Filled out from reference TRBV7-9 and TRBJ1-1, the complete variable domain reads DTGVSQNPRHKITKRGQNVTFRCDPISEHNRLYWYRQTLGQGPEFLTYFQNEAQLEKSRLLSDRFSAERPKGSFSTLEIQRTEQGDSAMYLCASSNERGWVNTEAFFGQGTRLTVV.

V and J are TRBV10-1 and TRBJ1-2, with 10 positions matching TRBD1. This CDR3 is 17 amino acids long. Trimming at V came to 0 bases and at J to 3 bases, leaving 7 bases not matched to a gene. Germline V gives CDR1 WNHNN, CDR2 SYGVQD (reference sequence). The CDR3 sequence: CASSESAGTGDYYGYTF. The CDR3, as DNA: TGCGCCAGCAGTGAGTCTGCAGGGACAGGGGACTACTATGGCTACACCTTC.

The chain joins TRBV11-2 to TRBJ2-7, with 10 bases fitting TRBD1. CDR1 and CDR2 from the germline V gene are SGHAT and FQNNGV. CDR3 size: 15 residues. V gave up 2 bases and J gave up 2 bases; unmatched junction bases: 3. The CDR3 coding sequence is TGTGCCAGCAGCTTATGGACAGGGGGTACCTACGAGCAGTACTTC. This gives the protein CASSLWTGGTYEQYF.

This clone was observed a few times. V and J are TRBV28 and TRBJ1-1, with D hard to call. The length of the CDR3 is 13 residues. Deletions cut 4 bases from V and 6 bases from J, with 12 bases between. Germline CDR1 and CDR2: MDHEN and SYDVKM. The DNA of the CDR3 is TGTGCCAGCAGTTCGGGTCCCAGCGCTGAAGCTTTCTTT. Protein product: CASSSGPSAEAFF.

This clone was recorded only once. The chain carries TRBV13 and TRBJ1-4, with a tentative D call TRBD1 (5 bases). Germline assignment: CDR1 PRHDT and CDR2 FYEKMQ (reference sequence). The CDR3 has 15 amino acids. Between the trimmed V and J ends, which lost 5 bases and 3 bases, there was a span of 13 bases. For the CDR3, the DNA is TGTGCCAGCAGCCGGTCACAGGACGCTAATGAAAAACTGTTTTTT. It translates to CASSRSQDANEKLFF.

This clone was seen a single time. CDR3 sequence reads: CASSLGAFNEQFF. The CDR3 coding sequence is TGTGCCAGCAGCTTAGGGGCTTTTAATGAGCAGTTCTTC. V usage is TRBV7-9 and J usage is TRBJ2-1, with D unclear. V was trimmed by 1 base and J by 7 bases, leaving 8 bases between them. Germline V CDR1 and CDR2: SEHNR, FQNEAQ (reference sequence). The CDR3 is made up of 13 amino acids.

This clone was seen once. This chain joins TRBV6-6 and TRBJ2-7; D gene ambiguous. Trimming took 0 bases from V and 6 from J, leaving 6 bases between them. Germline CDR1 and CDR2: MNHNY and SVGAGI (reference sequence). This CDR3 is 12 amino acids long. The CDR3 coding sequence is TGTGCCAGCAGTTACTCGTTGAGCGAGCAGTACTTC. It specifies CASSYSLSEQYF.